Listed below are T cell receptor beta chains from one sample, sequenced in a study of T cell changes during pregnancy in multiple sclerosis. Sequencing used immunoSEQ multiplex PCR; TCRdb keeps in-frame clones, though not all of them. This table has 50,000 to 70,000 clones, roughly 92% appearing once. Sequenced here: peripheral blood, sampled in the second trimester of pregnancy. These receptor sequences come from a female donor with multiple sclerosis, enrolled in a pregnancy study. The CDR3 runs from the conserved cysteine through the conserved F or W. A D gene is named only where the DNA matches it firmly. Clone size is shown for a subset of rows, as once, few, many or a class of expanded clone.

once	-	17	TRBJ2-1	TRBV11-2	CASSLVLRGSSYNEQFF	TGTGCCAGCAGCTTAGTCCTGCGGGGTAGCTCCTACAATGAGCAGTTCTTC
-	TRBD2	17	TRBJ2-1	TRBV9	CASSVGLAESSYNEQFF	TGTGCCAGCAGCGTAGGTCTAGCGGAAAGCTCCTACAATGAGCAGTTCTTC
-	-	13	TRBJ1-2	TRBV19	CASSPRGDYGYTF	TGTGCCAGTAGTCCGCGGGGGGACTATGGCTACACCTTC
-	TRBD2	15	TRBJ2-1	TRBV9	CASSVDGRALNEQFF	TGTGCCAGCAGCGTAGACGGGAGGGCCCTCAATGAGCAGTTCTTC
-	TRBD2	15	TRBJ2-7	TRBV10-3	CATTTSGRHSYEQYF	TGTGCCACTACGACTAGCGGGAGGCACTCCTACGAGCAGTACTTC
-	-	17	TRBJ2-5	TRBV7-4	CASSLGYRAEWQETQYF	TGTGCCAGCAGCTTAGGTTACAGGGCCGAATGGCAAGAGACCCAGTACTTC
-	TRBD1	14	TRBJ2-7	TRBV9	CASSEGGQGYEQYF	TGTGCCAGCAGCGAGGGGGGACAGGGTTACGAGCAGTACTTC
-	-	16	TRBJ2-5	TRBV28	CASSSPLRRSRETQYF	TGTGCCAGCAGTTCCCCTCTTCGCCGATCGCGGGAGACCCAGTACTTC
once	TRBD1	13	TRBJ1-2	TRBV10-1	CASSKGQNYGYTF	TGCGCCAGCAGTAAGGGACAGAACTATGGCTACACCTTC
-	-	13	TRBJ1-1	TRBV7-3	CASSYRAGTEAFF	TGTGCCAGCAGCTACAGGGCGGGCACTGAAGCTTTCTTT
-	TRBD2	15	TRBJ2-7	TRBV28	CASRILAGGSYEQYF	TGTGCCAGCAGGATTTTAGCGGGAGGCTCCTACGAGCAGTACTTC
-	-	10	TRBJ2-1	TRBV29-1	CSVSLNEQFF	TGCAGCGTTTCCTTGAATGAGCAGTTCTTC
-	-	14	TRBJ2-7	TRBV7-9	CASSSEQGPYEQYF	TGTGCCAGCAGCTCAGAACAGGGCCCCTACGAGCAGTACTTC
-	TRBD2	14	TRBJ2-7	TRBV10-3	CAITTSGSYYEQYF	TGTGCCATCACTACTAGCGGGTCCTACTACGAGCAGTACTTC
-	TRBD2	15	TRBJ2-1	TRBV6-4	CASSDSAGGLNEQFF	TGTGCCAGCAGTGACTCAGCGGGAGGGCTCAATGAGCAGTTCTTC
-	TRBD1	14	TRBJ2-3	TRBV5-1	CASRQGGSTDTQYF	TGCGCCAGCAGACAGGGGGGAAGCACAGATACGCAGTATTTT
-	TRBD1	19	TRBJ1-1	TRBV10-1	CASSEGLVGQGNFGTKAFF	TGCGCCAGCAGTGAAGGTTTAGTAGGACAGGGGAATTTCGGCACTAAAGCTTTCTTT
-	-	14	TRBJ2-2	TRBV11-2	CASSLVLATGELFF	TGTGCCAGCAGCTTAGTACTAGCAACCGGGGAGCTGTTTTTT
-	TRBD2	18	TRBJ2-7	TRBV4-3	CASSQDVGLQGGAPEQYF	TGCGCCAGCAGCCAAGATGTTGGCCTCCAGGGAGGGGCTCCCGAGCAGTACTTC
-	TRBD2	16	TRBJ2-2	TRBV27	CASSLSWLAGAGELFF	TGTGCCAGCAGTCTCAGCTGGCTAGCGGGAGCCGGGGAGCTGTTTTTT
-	TRBD1	15	TRBJ2-7	TRBV19	CASSMTGDAVNEQYF	TGTGCCAGTAGTATGACAGGGGACGCGGTAAACGAGCAGTACTTC
once	-	15	TRBJ2-1	TRBV5-4	CASSLAGANYNEQFF	TGTGCCAGCAGCTTGGCTGGGGCTAACTACAATGAGCAGTTCTTC
-	-	16	TRBJ2-3	TRBV5-4	CASSLDGSRSTDTQYF	TGTGCCAGCAGCTTGGATGGGAGTAGGAGCACAGATACGCAGTATTTT
once	-	15	TRBJ2-3	TRBV6-6	CASRRLGTSTDTQYF	TGTGCCAGCAGGCGATTAGGGACTTCTACAGATACGCAGTATTTT
-	-	12	TRBJ2-3	TRBV28	CASSSQMDTQYF	TGTGCCAGCAGTTCTCAGATGGATACGCAGTATTTT
-	-	13	TRBJ2-7	TRBV11-2	CASSLGQAAEQYF	TGTGCCAGCAGCTTAGGGCAGGCCGCAGAGCAGTACTTC
-	TRBD2	15	TRBJ2-7	TRBV6-5	CASSYSGAGVYEQYF	TGTGCCAGCAGTTATTCTGGTGCGGGAGTCTACGAGCAGTACTTC
-	TRBD2	15	TRBJ2-3	TRBV11-3	CASSPGLAGGGTQYF	TGTGCCAGCAGCCCGGGACTAGCGGGAGGCGGTACGCAGTATTTT
-	TRBD1	15	TRBJ1-2	TRBV5-4	CASNLESGTAYGYTF	TGTGCCAGCAACTTAGAAAGTGGGACAGCCTATGGCTACACCTTC
-	TRBD2	15	TRBJ2-1	TRBV6-1	CASSELAGGYNEQFF	TGTGCCAGCAGTGAACTAGCGGGAGGGTACAATGAGCAGTTCTTC
-	-	14	TRBJ2-7	TRBV10-3	CAITPRWGRDEQYF	TGTGCCATCACCCCTAGGTGGGGGCGCGACGAGCAGTACTTC
-	TRBD1	15	TRBJ2-5	TRBV6-5	CASSYGDRGLETQYF	TGTGCCAGCAGTTACGGTGACAGGGGTTTGGAGACCCAGTACTTC
-	-	13	TRBJ2-7	TRBV5-1	CASSPGTPYEQYF	TGCGCCAGCAGCCCCGGGACTCCCTACGAGCAGTACTTC
-	TRBD2	18	TRBJ2-7	TRBV2	CASRKTGTSGSRTYEQYF	TGTGCCAGCAGGAAAACCGGGACTAGCGGGAGTAGAACCTACGAGCAGTACTTC
-	-	15	TRBJ1-1	TRBV11-2	CASSLDSAVLPEAFF	TGTGCCAGCAGCTTAGATTCCGCGGTTTTGCCTGAAGCTTTCTTT
-	TRBD1	14	TRBJ1-5	TRBV7-8	CASSQETGTQPQHF	TGTGCCAGCAGCCAAGAGACAGGGACTCAGCCCCAGCATTTT
-	-	13	TRBJ2-1	TRBV7-9	CASSFERAHEQFF	TGTGCCAGCAGCTTCGAGAGGGCCCATGAGCAGTTCTTC
-	-	15	TRBJ2-4	TRBV30	CAWSGQSLGANIQYF	TGTGCCTGGAGTGGACAGTCGCTAGGGGCAAACATTCAGTACTTC
-	-	19	TRBJ2-2	TRBV7-2	CASSLGGELTYLNTGELFF	TGTGCCAGCAGCCTTGGAGGGGAGTTAACATATTTGAACACCGGGGAGCTGTTTTTT
once	-	15	TRBJ2-1	TRBV11-2	CASSPNRTPSNEQFF	TGTGCCAGCAGCCCTAACAGGACCCCTAGCAATGAGCAGTTCTTC
-	TRBD2	16	TRBJ2-7	TRBV9	CASSVFGSGSNYEQYF	TGTGCCAGCAGCGTATTTGGTAGCGGGAGTAATTACGAGCAGTACTTC
few	TRBD2	14	TRBJ2-3	TRBV6-4	CASSELAGADTQYF	TGTGCCAGCAGTGAGCTAGCGGGAGCAGATACGCAGTATTTT
-	-	13	TRBJ1-2	TRBV9	CASSVATNHGYTF	TGTGCCAGCAGCGTAGCGACTAACCACGGCTACACCTTC
-	TRBD2	15	TRBJ2-1	TRBV4-3	CASRLSGMEGNEQFF	TGCGCCAGCAGACTAAGCGGGATGGAGGGCAATGAGCAGTTCTTC
-	TRBD2	16	TRBJ2-1	TRBV18	CASSPPASGRYNEQFF	TGTGCCAGCTCACCACCTGCTAGCGGGAGGTACAATGAGCAGTTCTTC
-	TRBD2	15	TRBJ2-3	TRBV6-5	CASSFTSGRADTQYF	TGTGCCAGCAGTTTCACTAGCGGGAGGGCCGATACGCAGTATTTT
-	-	15	TRBJ1-3	TRBV7-2	CASRVTGSAGNTIYF	TGTGCCAGCAGGGTAACAGGGAGCGCTGGAAACACCATATATTTT
-	TRBD2	16	TRBJ2-1	TRBV5-1	CASSLIAGANYNEQFF	TGCGCCAGCAGCTTAATAGCGGGTGCTAACTACAATGAGCAGTTCTTC
once	TRBD1	14	TRBJ2-7	TRBV7-2	CVSSPHSDRVEQYF	TGTGTCAGCAGCCCGCACTCTGACAGGGTCGAGCAGTACTTC
-	TRBD2	14	TRBJ2-3	TRBV7-3	CASSSSGSTDTQYF	TGTGCCAGCAGCTCTAGCGGGAGCACAGATACGCAGTATTTT
-	-	15	TRBJ2-7	TRBV18	CASSPPYDSDYEQYF	TGTGCCAGCTCACCACCGTACGACAGCGACTACGAGCAGTACTTC
once	TRBD1	15	TRBJ1-1	TRBV27	CASSFEDRGNTEAFF	TGTGCCAGCAGTTTTGAGGACAGGGGGAACACTGAAGCTTTCTTT
-	-	13	TRBJ1-1	TRBV28	CASKILGTTEAFF	TGTGCCAGCAAAATCTTGGGGACAACTGAAGCTTTCTTT
-	-	13	TRBJ1-1	TRBV18	CASSPFSDTEAFF	TGTGCCAGCTCACCATTTTCTGACACTGAAGCTTTCTTT